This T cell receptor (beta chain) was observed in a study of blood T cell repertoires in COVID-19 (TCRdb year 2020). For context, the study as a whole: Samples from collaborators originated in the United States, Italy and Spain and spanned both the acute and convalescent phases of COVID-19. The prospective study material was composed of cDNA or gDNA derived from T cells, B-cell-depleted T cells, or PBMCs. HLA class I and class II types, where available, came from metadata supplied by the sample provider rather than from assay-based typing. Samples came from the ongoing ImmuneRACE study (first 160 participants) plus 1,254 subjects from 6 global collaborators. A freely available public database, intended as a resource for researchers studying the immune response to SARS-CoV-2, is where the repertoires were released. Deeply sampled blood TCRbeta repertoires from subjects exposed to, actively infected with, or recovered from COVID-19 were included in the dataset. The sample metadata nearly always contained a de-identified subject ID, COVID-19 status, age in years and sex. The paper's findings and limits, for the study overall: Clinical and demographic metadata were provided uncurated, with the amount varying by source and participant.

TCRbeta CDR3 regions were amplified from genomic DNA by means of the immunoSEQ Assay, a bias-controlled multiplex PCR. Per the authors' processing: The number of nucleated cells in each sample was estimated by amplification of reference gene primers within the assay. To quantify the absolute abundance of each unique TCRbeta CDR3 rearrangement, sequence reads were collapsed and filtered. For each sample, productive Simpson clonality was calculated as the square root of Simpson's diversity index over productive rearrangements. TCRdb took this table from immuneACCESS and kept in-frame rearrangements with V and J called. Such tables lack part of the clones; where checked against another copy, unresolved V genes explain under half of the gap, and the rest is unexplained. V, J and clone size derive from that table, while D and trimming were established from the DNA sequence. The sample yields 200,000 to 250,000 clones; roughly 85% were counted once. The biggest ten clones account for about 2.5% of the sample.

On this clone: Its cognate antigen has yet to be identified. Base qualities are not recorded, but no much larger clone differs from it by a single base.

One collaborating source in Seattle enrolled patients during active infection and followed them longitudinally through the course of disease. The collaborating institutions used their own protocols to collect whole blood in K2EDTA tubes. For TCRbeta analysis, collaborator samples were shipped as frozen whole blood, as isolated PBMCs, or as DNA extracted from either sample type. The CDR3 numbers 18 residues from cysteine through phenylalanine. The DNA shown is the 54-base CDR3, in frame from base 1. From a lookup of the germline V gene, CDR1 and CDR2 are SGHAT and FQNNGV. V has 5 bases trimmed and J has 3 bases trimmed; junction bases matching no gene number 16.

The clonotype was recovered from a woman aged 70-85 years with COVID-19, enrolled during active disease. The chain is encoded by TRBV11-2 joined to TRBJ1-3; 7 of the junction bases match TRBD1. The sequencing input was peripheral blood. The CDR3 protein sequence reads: CASSLWRAGGVGGNTIYF. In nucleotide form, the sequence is TGTGCCAGCAGCCTGTGGAGGGCAGGGGGTGTTGGTGGAAACACCATATATTTT. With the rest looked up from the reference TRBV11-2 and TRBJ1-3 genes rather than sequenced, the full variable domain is EAGVAQSPRYKIIEKRQSVAFWCNPISGHATLYWYQQILGQGPKLLIQFQNNGVVDDSQLPKDRFSAERLKGVDSTLKIQPAKLEDSAVYLCASSLWRAGGVGGNTIYFGEGSWLTVV.